This T cell receptor (beta chain) emerged from a study of OX40 agonist ivuxolimab in advanced cancers. The overall study: Of mixed ages from about 20 to 80 and averaging 60 years, the group was around 78% male. The study reported partial responses in three patients: one hepatocellular carcinoma, two cutaneous melanoma.

CDR1 is SNHLY, CDR2 FYNNEI, per germline. V gave up 6 bases and J gave up 6 bases, with 8 bases separating them. CDR3 size: 12 residues. The repertoire was sequenced with immunoSEQ multiplex PCR; TCRdb's copy has only in-frame clones and lacks some. The sample has around 57,000 clones; 65% to 90% are singletons. This TCR was sampled from an adult with an advanced solid tumor such as melanoma, head and neck, liver or kidney cancer. This rearrangement joins TRBV2 to TRBJ1-4, with a tentative D call TRBD1 (6 bases). Specimen: CD4+ or CD8+ T cells sorted from blood, collected in a trial of the OX40 agonist ivuxolimab. CDR3 sequence: CASSTGYEKLFF. The CDR3 DNA is TGTGCCAGCAGCACAGGGTATGAAAAACTGTTTTTT.